This passage covers 32 T cell receptor beta chains from one sample sequenced in a study of T cell responses to AZD1222 COVID-19 vaccine. The data were produced by immunoSEQ multiplex PCR, yet TCRdb's version contains in-frame clones alone and is incomplete. The sample records some 140,000 clones, roughly nine tenths being singletons. The sequences come from peripheral blood, collected on day 0 of AZD1222 vaccination. These TCRs come from an adult in good health.

The chain links TRBV27 to TRBJ1-5, with D possibly TRBD1 on 6 matching bases. Germline V gives CDR1 MNHEY, CDR2 SMNVEV (reference sequence). V was pared by 2 bases and J by 6 bases, with 17 bases between. The CDR3 has 16 amino acids. The CDR3 DNA follows: TGTGCCAGCAGTTTAGTTGGGGGGCCAGGTCTTCAGCCCCAGCATTTT. It codes for CASSLVGGPGLQPQHF.

This clone is a singleton in its sample. V and J are TRBV5-1 and TRBJ2-5, with D maybe TRBD2 (6 bases). V was clipped by 4 bases and J by 1 base, with 17 bases between them. In germline, CDR1 is SGHRS, CDR2 YFSETQ. The CDR3 has 16 residues. CDR3 in DNA: TGCGCCAGCAGCGGGACTTGGCGAGGCGGCCAAGAGACCCAGTACTTC. Amino acids: CASSGTWRGGQETQYF.

Concerning this clone itself: The same CDR3 also results from other DNA sequences found in this sample. The chain recombines TRBV5-1 with TRBJ1-2, with D unclear. Trimming left V 0 bases short and J 0 bases short, with 6 bases between. Germline CDR1 reads SGHRS; CDR2 reads YFSETQ. CDR3 length: 14 residues. The CDR3 DNA is TGCGCCAGCAGCTTGGGGCAGGCTAACTATGGCTACACCTTC. Protein product: CASSLGQANYGYTF.

The chain employs TRBV2 and TRBJ1-2, with D uncertain. Trimming took off 6 bases at V and 3 bases at J, with 26 bases between the two ends. Germline V gene sequence: CDR1 SNHLY, CDR2 FYNNEI. The CDR3 has 18 amino acids. For the CDR3, the DNA is TGTGCCAGCAGCGTCCTTGGGCCCCCTCAGGATATCCACTATGGCTACACCTTC. It specifies CASSVLGPPQDIHYGYTF.

The CDR3 region is CASSFSPVGGGTEAFF. The CDR3 DNA reads as TGTGCCAGCAGCTTTTCCCCGGTGGGGGGTGGGACTGAAGCTTTCTTT. The J gene is TRBJ1-1, the V gene TRBV27, with D possibly being TRBD1 (5 bases). CDR3 size: 16 residues. V gave up 6 bases and J gave up 5 bases, with 22 bases separating them. The germline V gene has CDR1 MNHEY and CDR2 SMNVEV (reference sequence).

This sequence joins TRBV20-1 and TRBJ1-2; D possibly corresponds to TRBD1 (6 bases). V lost 5 bases and J 7 bases, leaving 11 bases between the germline ends. The CDR3 has 11 amino acids. Looked up from germline, CDR1 is DFQATT and CDR2 is SNEGSKA (reference sequence). This CDR3 reads CSAHRVPGYTF. As DNA, the CDR3 is TGCAGTGCTCACAGGGTCCCTGGCTACACCTTC.

This chain links TRBV6-5 with TRBJ1-4; D unclear. This CDR3 spans 15 amino acids. The germline gives CDR1 MNHEY, CDR2 SVGAGI. V was clipped by 10 bases and J by 8 bases, with 23 bases between them. In DNA form, the CDR3 reads TGTGCCACCCTTTCCCCTAGCAGAAGCGGAGAAAAACTGTTTTTT. Its translation: CATLSPSRSGEKLFF.

This chain uses TRBV6-2 or TRBV6-3 with TRBJ1-3; D unclear. Germline-derived CDR1 and CDR2 are MNHEY and SVGEGT. Trimming took off 1 base at V and 3 bases at J, with 7 bases between the two ends. This CDR3 has 14 residues. For the CDR3, the DNA is TGTGCCAGCAGTTACTTTCCAGGTGGAAACACCATATATTTT. This sequence encodes CASSYFPGGNTIYF.

V and J are TRBV4-3 and TRBJ2-2; 14 bases map to TRBD2. This CDR3 contains 15 residues. The V segment lost 4 bases and the J segment 10 bases; nucleotides outside the gene matches: 5. The germline gives CDR1 LGHNA, CDR2 YSLEER. Here the CDR3 DNA reads TGCGCCAGCAGCCCGGGACTAGCGGGGGCGGAGGAGCTGTTTTTT. Its translation is CASSPGLAGAEELFF.

V and J are TRBV4-1 and TRBJ2-7; TRBD1 aligns across 8 bases. CDR3 length: 15 residues. V trimming: 6 bases; J trimming: 6 bases; junction bases outside the gene matches: 13. Germline-derived CDR1 and CDR2 are MGHRA and YSYEKL. CDR3 loop: CASRPQTGAFSEQYF. CDR3 DNA: TGCGCCAGCAGGCCCCAGACAGGGGCTTTCAGCGAGCAGTACTTC.

This sequence joins TRBV7-3 and TRBJ2-2, with 10 bases matching TRBD2. This CDR3 is built from 16 residues. Trimming removed 8 bases from V and 3 bases from J; junction bases left unmatched: 9. The germline V gene encodes CDR1 SGHTA and CDR2 FQGTGA. CDR3 in DNA: TGTGCCAGCTCGATAGCGGGGGGTCTGTACACCGGGGAGCTGTTTTTT. It codes for CASSIAGGLYTGELFF.

V usage is TRBV11-2 and J usage is TRBJ2-1; a possible D gene is TRBD2 (6 bases). V gave up 3 bases and J gave up 3 bases, with 15 bases separating them. The CDR3 sequence is 16 residues long. The germline V gene has CDR1 SGHAT and CDR2 FQNNGV. This CDR3 is CASSFGLSGNYNEQFF. DNA of the CDR3: TGTGCCAGCAGCTTTGGTCTTAGCGGTAACTACAATGAGCAGTTCTTC.

This clone has just one count. The V gene is TRBV3-1 (or the pseudogene TRBV3-2), the J gene TRBJ1-5; D unclear. The V end lost 3 bases, the J end lost 0 bases, and 6 bases lay between the germline ends. Looked up from germline, CDR1 is LGHDT and CDR2 is YNNKEL (reference sequence). The CDR3 runs 14 residues. In nucleotides, the CDR3 is TGTGCCAGCAGCCACGGCTTTAGCAATCAGCCCCAGCATTTT. Residues: CASSHGFSNQPQHF.

The chain has TRBV15 and TRBJ2-2; unclear D gene. The V end lost 5 bases, the J end lost 4 bases, and 23 bases lay between the germline ends. The germline CDR1 and CDR2 sequences are LNHNV and YYDKDF (reference sequence). This CDR3 is 18 amino acids long. CDR3 protein: CATSSDSGLYRVTGELFF. In nucleotides, the CDR3 is TGTGCCACCAGCTCCGATTCGGGCTTATATAGGGTCACCGGGGAGCTGTTTTTT.

J is TRBJ1-2 and V is TRBV6-5; 9 nucleotides agree with TRBD1. Germline V gives CDR1 MNHEY, CDR2 SVGAGI. The CDR3 has 16 amino acids. The V gene end was trimmed by 0 bases and the J gene end by 6 bases; junction bases not matched to a gene: 8. CDR3 sequence (DNA): TGTGCCAGCAGTTACTCCCCGAGGACAGGGGCAAATGGCTACACCTTC. This codes for CASSYSPRTGANGYTF.

The rearrangement joins TRBV10-2 to TRBJ2-7; possibly TRBD2 for D (6 bases). The CDR3 has 13 residues. Germline values: CDR1 WSHSY, CDR2 SAAADI. Trimming cost V 5 bases and J 3 bases, with 11 bases left between them. In DNA, the CDR3 is TGCGCCAGCAGTTTCAGGGAGGACTACGAGCAGTACTTC. Translated, it gives CASSFREDYEQYF.

CDR3 DNA sequence: TGTGCCAGCAGCTTAATGGGTCTAGGTGAAAAACTGTTTTTT. Translated: CASSLMGLGEKLFF. The rearrangement uses TRBV7-8 and TRBJ1-4; no clear D gene. Germline loops: CDR1 SGHVS, CDR2 FQNEAQ. The germline V and J ends were trimmed by 2 bases and 7 bases, with 11 bases remaining between them. The CDR3 covers 14 residues.

V usage is TRBV9 and J usage is TRBJ1-5; D is possibly TRBD1 (5 bases). The V gene's germline CDR1 is SGDLS and CDR2 YYNGEE. The V end was cut by 8 bases, the J end by 0 bases, with 12 bases between. CDR3 length equals 14 residues. The CDR3 nucleotides are TGTGCCAGTTCGGGACGGAATAGCAATCAGCCCCAGCATTTT. Residues: CASSGRNSNQPQHF.

The rearrangement links TRBV4-1 to TRBJ2-5; TRBD2 aligns across 15 bases. V dropped 3 bases and J dropped 1; count of bases not matched to a gene: 9. Germline V lookup: CDR1 MGHRA, CDR2 YSYEKL. This CDR3 has 19 amino acids. In DNA form, the CDR3 reads TGCGCCAGCAGCCATCCTGGGGGACTAGCGGGGGGCCGCCAAGAGACCCAGTACTTC. Amino acids: CASSHPGGLAGGRQETQYF.

The chain couples TRBV7-2 to TRBJ1-5; maybe TRBD1 (6 bases). V shed 1 base and J shed 4 bases, with 11 bases lying between them. The CDR3 is 15 amino acids. Germline CDR1 and CDR2: SGHTA and FQGNSA. CDR3 amino acids: CASSLEQGRNQPQHF. Here the CDR3 DNA reads TGTGCCAGCAGCTTAGAACAGGGTAGAAATCAGCCCCAGCATTTT.

This chain uses TRBV18 with TRBJ2-3; the D gene could be TRBD1 or TRBD2 (5 bases each). V lost 3 bases, J lost 2 bases, and 15 bases lay in between. Germline V CDR1 and CDR2: KGHSH, LQKENI. This CDR3 comprises 16 residues. The CDR3 loop is CASSPGQPGATDTQYF. The CDR3 DNA reads TGTGCCAGCTCACCGGGCCAACCCGGGGCCACAGATACGCAGTATTTT.

This rearrangement joins TRBV6-2 or TRBV6-3 to TRBJ2-3, with 14 positions matching TRBD2. Germline trimming cut 2 bases from V and 0 bases from J; bases unmatched to any gene: 7. CDR1 is MNHEY, CDR2 SVGEGT, per germline. The CDR3 is made up of 19 amino acids. CDR3 in amino acids: CASSYRGLAGGPSTDTQYF. For the CDR3, the DNA is TGTGCCAGCAGTTACCGAGGACTAGCGGGAGGCCCTAGCACAGATACGCAGTATTTT.

The CDR3 spells CASSDSVRNQPQHF. CDR3 coding DNA: TGTGCCAGCAGTGACAGTGTACGCAATCAGCCCCAGCATTTT. V usage is TRBV2 and J usage is TRBJ1-5; D not certain. The germline V and J ends were trimmed by 3 bases and 2 bases, with 8 bases remaining between them. Germline CDR1 SNHLY, CDR2 FYNNEI. The CDR3 contains 14 residues.

The chain combines TRBV5-1 with TRBJ1-1; the D is unclear. From germline, CDR1 is SGHRS and CDR2 YFSETQ. V was cut by 3 bases and J by 1 base, with 13 bases left in between. The CDR3 is made up of 15 amino acids. In nucleotides, the CDR3 is TGCGCCAGCAGCTCCCGCCCCAGCCAGAACACTGAAGCTTTCTTT. It yields the protein CASSSRPSQNTEAFF.

The chain combines TRBV7-9 with TRBJ1-1; D remains unclear. CDR1 is SEHNR and CDR2 is FQNEAQ in the germline V gene (reference sequence). Trimming removed 1 base at V and 7 bases at J, with 7 bases between. The CDR3 has 12 amino acids. Written as DNA, the CDR3 is TGTGCCAGCAGCTTAGAGACTGGTGAAGCTTTCTTT. It specifies CASSLETGEAFF.

The chain recombines TRBV28 with TRBJ2-1; 7 bases are a match to TRBD1. The CDR3 runs to 14 residues. With V trimmed by 6 bases and J by 6 bases, 8 bases remained unmatched. Germline V CDR1 and CDR2: MDHEN, SYDVKM. Here the CDR3 DNA reads TGTGCCAGCAGGTCAGGGGGTCCCGTCAATGAGCAGTTCTTC. This sequence encodes CASRSGGPVNEQFF.

The rearrangement links TRBV7-2 to TRBJ1-2; a weak D match, TRBD1 (5 bases). Per the germline V gene, CDR1 is SGHTA and CDR2 is FQGNSA. The CDR3 covers 15 residues. V was clipped by 5 bases and J by 7 bases, with 20 bases between them. The CDR3 here is CASSPSGTPNGGYTF. DNA for the CDR3: TGTGCCAGCAGCCCTAGCGGGACCCCCAATGGTGGCTACACCTTC.

The V call is TRBV5-1, the J call TRBJ2-2, with D perhaps matching TRBD1 or TRBD2 (5 bases each). The CDR3 spans 16 residues. Looked up from germline, CDR1 is SGHRS and CDR2 is YFSETQ. V dropped 0 bases and J dropped 1 base, with 10 bases sitting between them. The CDR3 DNA follows: TGCGCCAGCAGCTTGGTGGGACGGATGAACACCGGGGAGCTGTTTTTT. Its protein is CASSLVGRMNTGELFF.

This clone was observed a single time. The gene calls are TRBV6-2 or TRBV6-3 and TRBJ1-1; TRBD1 might be the D (6 bases). V dropped 2 bases and J dropped 6 bases, with 10 bases sitting between them. This CDR3 contains 13 residues. Germline lookup yields CDR1 MNHEY and CDR2 SVGEGT. The CDR3 loop reads CASSYRKGAEAFF. The CDR3 DNA follows: TGTGCCAGCAGTTACCGAAAGGGGGCTGAAGCTTTCTTT.

The chain has TRBV19 and TRBJ2-6, with TRBD2 matching 14 bases. The germline gives CDR1 LNHDA, CDR2 SQIVND (reference sequence). CDR3 size: 18 residues. The V and J ends lost 4 bases and 4 bases, in that order; junction bases with no gene match: 6. The CDR3 sequence: CASSTGLAGGSGANVLTF. CDR3 sequence (DNA): TGTGCCAGTAGTACCGGACTAGCGGGAGGTTCAGGGGCCAACGTCCTGACTTTC. Drawing the rest from reference TRBV19 and TRBJ2-6, the complete variable domain is DGGITQSPKYLFRKEGQNVTLSCEQNLNHDAMYWYRQDPGQGLRLIYYSQIVNDFQKGDIAEGYSVSREKKESFPLTVTSAQKNPTAFYLCASSTGLAGGSGANVLTFGAGSRLTVL.

As for this clone: At one boundary the junction diverges from the germline segment, which might be a read error. The rearrangement joins TRBV7-7 to TRBJ2-3; 10 positions agree with TRBD2. From germline, CDR1 is SSHAT and CDR2 FNYEAQ (reference sequence). This CDR3 contains 17 residues. The CDR3 reads CASSLGVLAGATDTQYF. The CDR3 DNA follows: TGTGCTAGCAGCTTAGGAGTCCTAGCGGGGGCCACAGATACGCAGTATTTT.

This clone has more than one count but fewer than ten. The V and J genes are TRBV5-6 and TRBJ1-2, with D possibly being TRBD1 (5 bases). The CDR3 consists of 11 residues. The V end was cut by 6 bases, the J end by 9 bases, with 12 bases between. The germline gives CDR1 SGHDT, CDR2 YYEEEE. The CDR3, as DNA: TGTGCCAGCACGCGGGGGGATCGCTACACCTTC. It encodes CASTRGDRYTF.